The 22 T cell receptor beta chains below were found in one sample sequenced in a study of shared clonotypes between healthy human individuals. Repertoires were generated with immunoSEQ multiplex PCR, while TCRdb's copy carries only in-frame clones and drops some. The sample has some 1,900,000 clones, around 96% seen once; the top ten hold 1.2%. Naive-designated CD8 cells lacked CD45RO, were positively enriched for CCR7, and omitted terminally differentiated effector memory CD45RA+ cells. The sample consisted of naive CD8+ T cells sorted from blood. These receptors all stem from a man between 18 and 29 years old in good health.

This chain uses TRBV6-6 with TRBJ2-1; D ambiguous. Between the trimmed V and J ends, which lost 7 bases and 3 bases, there was a span of 19 bases. Per the germline V gene, CDR1 is MNHNY and CDR2 is SVGAGI (reference sequence). The CDR3 covers 16 residues. This CDR3 reads CASTLDGARVYNEQFF. CDR3 nucleotide sequence: TGTGCCAGCACCCTGGACGGAGCGCGAGTCTACAATGAGCAGTTCTTC.

The rearrangement joins TRBV4-3 to TRBJ2-7, with D possibly being TRBD2 (7 bases). CDR1 and CDR2 (germline): LGHNA, YSLEER. The ends were cut back, 0 bases at V and 4 bases at J, with 10 bases in the middle. CDR3 length equals 14 residues. This CDR3 reads CASSQEQGGYEQYF. CDR3 bases: TGCGCCAGCAGCCAAGAACAGGGAGGGTACGAGCAGTACTTC.

This chain uses TRBV27 with TRBJ1-6; TRBD1 aligns across 9 bases. The trim removed 0 bases at V and 19 bases at J, leaving 16 bases unmatched. This CDR3 spans 16 amino acids. Germline V gene sequence: CDR1 MNHEY, CDR2 SMNVEV (reference sequence). CDR3 in amino acids: CASSLSAGTGFGEIHF. Here the CDR3 DNA reads TGTGCCAGCAGTTTATCCGCCGGGACAGGGTTTGGCGAGATTCACTTT.

The chain joins TRBV27 to TRBJ1-2; 8 positions match TRBD1. This CDR3 contains 15 residues. V was clipped by 0 bases and J by 4 bases; unmatched bases: 4. Germline values: CDR1 MNHEY, CDR2 SMNVEV (reference sequence). The CDR3 sequence is CASSLSWGTGYGYTF. As DNA, the CDR3 is TGTGCCAGCAGTTTATCGTGGGGGACAGGCTATGGCTACACCTTC.

This chain links TRBV4-2 with TRBJ2-7, with D uncertain. This CDR3 is 14 amino acids long. V gave up 1 base and J gave up 4 bases, with 11 bases separating them. Looked up from germline, CDR1 is LGHNA and CDR2 is YNFKEQ. CDR3 nucleotide sequence: TGTGCCAGCAGCCAAGTTGTTAGCACGTACGAGCAGTACTTC. Translated: CASSQVVSTYEQYF.

As for this clone: The junction does not match germline at one end; this may be a read error. The CDR3 is CASSFQGSDEQYF. CDR3 sequence (DNA): TGTGCCAGCAGCTTCCAAGGTTCCGACGAGCAGTACTTC. This chain uses TRBV5-3 with TRBJ2-7; D remains unclear. TRBV5-3 is placed among ORFs of uncertain function. The CDR3 length is 13 residues.

The J gene is TRBJ1-4, the V gene TRBV6-1; D uncertain. CDR3 length: 14 residues. Trimming shortened V by 2 bases and J by 4 bases, and 8 bases separated the two germline ends. Germline V gene lookup returns CDR1 MNHNS and CDR2 SASEGT. The CDR3 loop reads CASSEWTINEKLFF. The CDR3 DNA follows: TGTGCCAGCAGTGAATGGACTATTAATGAAAAACTGTTTTTT.

The CDR3 sequence: CASSQKGAEDGYTF. CDR3 sequence (DNA): TGTGCCAGCAGTCAAAAGGGGGCAGAGGATGGCTACACCTTC. This chain uses TRBV6-6 with TRBJ1-2; 7 nucleotides align to TRBD1. Germline-derived CDR1 and CDR2 are MNHNY and SVGAGI (reference sequence). The V gene end was trimmed by 5 bases and the J gene end by 6 bases; junction bases not matched to a gene: 9. The CDR3 covers 14 residues.

The chain uses TRBV11-2 and TRBJ2-3; 10 bases line up with TRBD2. The CDR3 runs 16 residues. Germline V CDR1 and CDR2: SGHAT, FQNNGV. J lost 4 bases, V lost 3 bases, and 7 bases had no gene match. CDR3 protein: CASSFLAGALSDTQYF. The CDR3 coding sequence is TGTGCCAGCAGCTTTCTAGCGGGGGCTCTCTCAGATACGCAGTATTTT.

This rearrangement joins TRBV9 to TRBJ2-7; 7 positions match TRBD2. Trimming cost V 0 bases and J 3 bases; bases outside gene matches: 9. CDR3 length: 16 residues. The germline V gene encodes CDR1 SGDLS and CDR2 YYNGEE. CDR3 coding DNA: TGTGCCAGCAGCGTAGGGAGGGGAGGGTATGACTACGAGCAGTACTTC. Translated: CASSVGRGGYDYEQYF. The whole variable domain, remainder taken from reference TRBV9 and TRBJ2-7, is DSGVTQTPKHLITATGQRVTLRCSPRSGDLSVYWYQQSLDQGLQFLIQYYNGEERAKGNILERFSAQQFPDLHSELNLSSLELGDSALYFCASSVGRGGYDYEQYFGPGTRLTVT.

V gene TRBV7-2 combines with J gene TRBJ1-3, with TRBD1 matching 7 bases. This CDR3 contains 18 residues. Trimming at V came to 0 bases and at J to 0 bases, leaving 8 bases not matched to a gene. Germline V gene data show CDR1 as SGHTA and CDR2 as FQGNSA. The CDR3 nucleotides read TGTGCCAGCAGCTTAGCCGAGACAGGGACAAACTCTGGAAACACCATATATTTT. Protein sequence: CASSLAETGTNSGNTIYF. Full variable domain (outside the CDR3, taken from reference TRBV7-2 and TRBJ1-3): GAGVSQSPSNKVTEKGKDVELRCDPISGHTALYWYRQSLGQGLEFLIYFQGNSAPDKSGLPSDRFSAERTGGSVSTLTIQRTQQEDSAVYLCASSLAETGTNSGNTIYFGEGSWLTVV.

The chain is built from TRBV5-1 and TRBJ2-7; D not resolved. Trimming shortened V by 0 bases and J by 3 bases, and 10 bases separated the two germline ends. This CDR3 contains 14 residues. The germline CDR1 and CDR2 sequences are SGHRS and YFSETQ. CDR3 DNA: TGCGCCAGCAGCTTGGCCGGGCCGAACTACGAGCAGTACTTC. It is translated as CASSLAGPNYEQYF. The full variable domain, rest sourced from reference TRBV5-1 and TRBJ2-7, is KAGVTQTPRYLIKTRGQQVTLSCSPISGHRSVSWYQQTPGQGLQFLFEYFSETQRNKGNFPGRFSGRQFSNSRSEMNVSTLELGDSALYLCASSLAGPNYEQYFGPGTRLTVT.

V gene TRBV10-1 combines with J gene TRBJ2-2; D might be TRBD1 or TRBD2, each matching 6 bases. Germline assignment: CDR1 WNHNN and CDR2 SYGVQD (reference sequence). Trimming cost V 6 bases and J 3 bases, with 20 bases left between them. This CDR3 is 17 amino acids long. For the CDR3, the DNA is TGCGCCAGCAGCGGTACAGGGATAACTAGCCACACCGGGGAGCTGTTTTTT. It specifies CASSGTGITSHTGELFF.

V is TRBV9 and J is TRBJ2-7; 9 bases agree with TRBD2. The CDR3 contains 15 residues. V lost 0 bases, J lost 5 bases, and 6 bases stayed unmatched. CDR1 SGDLS and CDR2 YYNGEE come from the germline V gene. The CDR3 nucleotides are TGTGCCAGCAGCGTAGGCCCTAGCGGGATAGACGAGCAGTACTTC. Encoded protein: CASSVGPSGIDEQYF.

V gene TRBV4-1 combines with J gene TRBJ2-7; a possible D gene is TRBD2 (6 bases). CDR1 and CDR2 (germline): MGHRA, YSYEKL. Between the trimmed V and J ends, which lost 5 bases and 0 bases, there was a span of 17 bases. CDR3 size: 16 residues. CDR3: CASSDRGLTVSYEQYF. The CDR3 DNA reads as TGCGCCAGCAGCGACCGCGGACTAACGGTCTCCTACGAGCAGTACTTC.

The J gene is TRBJ2-3, the V gene TRBV29-1; 12 bases are shared with TRBD1. Germline V lookup: CDR1 SQVTM, CDR2 ANQGSEA. The CDR3 contains 16 residues. Trimming at V came to 3 bases and at J to 2 bases, leaving 6 bases not matched to a gene. The CDR3 loop reads CSVEGTGGDYTDTQYF. CDR3 in DNA: TGCAGCGTTGAGGGGACAGGGGGCGATTACACAGATACGCAGTATTTT.

CDR3 sequence (DNA): TGCGCCAGCAGCTCTTTTTTGCTGGATGGCTACACCTTC. Translating it yields CASSSFLLDGYTF. The chain couples TRBV4-1 to TRBJ1-2; no definite D call. This CDR3 is built from 13 residues. The V and J ends lost 5 bases and 6 bases respectively, with 13 bases between them. Per the germline V gene, CDR1 is MGHRA and CDR2 is YSYEKL.

The chain couples TRBV9 to TRBJ2-2; D remains ambiguous. The CDR3 has 13 residues. Germline CDR1 is SGDLS and CDR2 is YYNGEE. Trimming removed 3 bases at V and 1 base at J, with 4 bases between. The CDR3 bases are TGTGCCAGCAGCGAGCGGAACACCGGGGAGCTGTTTTTT. It encodes CASSERNTGELFF.

Points on this clone: Additional DNA sequences in this sample encode the identical CDR3. The chain uses TRBV29-1 and TRBJ1-2; D unresolved. The CDR3 spans 11 residues. Trimming pared 3 bases from V and 4 bases from J, leaving 6 bases between. CDR1 is SQVTM and CDR2 is ANQGSEA in the germline V gene. Here the CDR3 DNA reads TGCAGCGTTGAGTCCGCCTATGGCTACACCTTC. Translated: CSVESAYGYTF.

The V and J genes are TRBV5-1 and TRBJ2-5, with 10 bases that match TRBD1. The germline V gene has CDR1 SGHRS and CDR2 YFSETQ. V trimming: 4 bases; J trimming: 1 base; junction bases outside the gene matches: 4. This CDR3 comprises 15 residues. The CDR3 here is CASSGDRGPQETQYF. In nucleotides, the CDR3 is TGCGCCAGCAGCGGCGACAGGGGGCCCCAAGAGACCCAGTACTTC.

This chain connects TRBV29-1 to TRBJ2-7; no firm D call. The ends were cut back, 1 base at V and 4 bases at J, with 8 bases in the middle. The CDR3 totals 12 residues. Germline V lookup: CDR1 SQVTM, CDR2 ANQGSEA. The CDR3 nucleotides read TGCAGCGTTGAAGTCCAGGCGTACGAGCAGTACTTC. This gives the protein CSVEVQAYEQYF.

The chain is built from TRBV7-8 and TRBJ2-2; D not certain. Germline CDR1 SGHVS, CDR2 FQNEAQ. The CDR3 sequence is 14 residues long. V was clipped by 1 base and J by 3 bases, with 6 bases between them. The CDR3 reads CASSLVGYTGELFF. The CDR3, as DNA: TGTGCCAGCAGCTTAGTGGGTTACACCGGGGAGCTGTTTTTT.